This T cell receptor beta chain comes out of a study of beta chain features in type 1 diabetes. Study-wide results and caveats: Possible PCR preference for shorter templates applied equally to patients and controls. Moderate but significant shortening of TCRB CDR3s was recorded in all four CD4+ subsets from Type 1 diabetes patients.

V was shortened by 5 bases and J by 4 bases, with 10 bases between the two germline ends. Germline CDR1 is LNHDA and CDR2 is SQIVND (reference sequence). The CDR3 totals 13 residues. As for this clone: Its antigen remains unidentified.

The authors reverse transcribed all of the isolated RNA, so sequencing captured expressed TCRB transcripts. Assay: immunoSEQ multiplex PCR; the TCRdb copy retains only in-frame clones and omits some. The repertoire consists of 150,000 to 200,000 clones, with less than 9.5% occurring once and the leading ten covering over 2%. This rearrangement joins TRBV19 to TRBJ2-3; TRBD2 might be the D (5 bases). Material for sequencing was central memory CD4+ T cells from blood. The sequence derives from a young woman in good health. Here the CDR3 reads CASSFPRADTQYF. The CDR3, as DNA: TGTGCCAGTAGTTTCCCGCGGGCAGATACGCAGTATTTT.